This T cell receptor beta chain was recorded in a study of blood T cell repertoires in COVID-19. Study details: Spain, Italy and the United States supplied samples that represented acute and convalescent COVID-19.

J gave up 0 bases and V 2 bases, and 7 bases lay outside the gene matches. From germline, CDR1 is SGHNT and CDR2 YYREEE (reference sequence). This CDR3 contains 16 residues. Profiling relied on immunoSEQ multiplex PCR, and the TCRdb table lists in-frame clones only, not all of them. In the table there are 210,000 or so clones, over 80% of which are singletons. The V call is TRBV5-4, the J call TRBJ1-2; TRBD1 matches at 7 bases. Sequencing was performed on peripheral blood. The sequence was obtained from a man younger than 40 with COVID-19, enrolled during active disease. The CDR3 DNA is TGTGCCAGCAGCTTATTAGGGACAGCCTCTAACTATGGCTACACCTTC. It is translated as CASSLLGTASNYGYTF. The whole variable domain, remainder taken from reference TRBV5-4 and TRBJ1-2, is ETGVTQSPTHLIKTRGQQVTLRCSSQSGHNTVSWYQQALGQGPQFIFQYYREEENGRGNFPPRFSGLQFPNYSSELNVNALELDDSALYLCASSLLGTASNYGYTFGSGTRLTVV.